This entry lists 31 T cell receptor beta chains sequenced from one sample in a study. TCRdb re-derived calls from the 5' RACE reads in MiXCR, one entry per CDR3 protein. The table has approximately 60,000 distinct CDR3 sequences, around 26% seen once. Sequenced input: tumor-infiltrating memory CD4+ T cells sorted from the breast tumor. Specified subset: memory CD4+ T cells, CD4+CD45RO+CD25-. The receptors shown here come from a female donor with breast cancer.

With respect to this clonotype: The junction does not match germline at one end; this may be a read error. The rearrangement links TRBV20-1 to TRBJ2-3, with 9 positions matching TRBD2. The CDR3 is 18 residues long. The V gene's germline CDR1 is DFQATT and CDR2 SNEGSKA (reference sequence). The CDR3 protein is CSARDGPGGRAGTDTQYF. CDR3 nucleotide sequence: TGCAGTGCCAGAGATGGTCCGGGCGGGAGGGCCGGAACAGATACGCAGTACTTT.

This clonotype was counted a few times. The rearrangement uses TRBV9 and TRBJ1-5; D is perhaps TRBD1 (6 bases). The CDR3 contains 15 residues. CDR1 SGDLS and CDR2 YYNGEE come from the germline V gene. With 1 base removed from V and 5 bases from J, the gap between germline ends came to 13 bases. CDR3 region: CASSVTGRPDQPQHF. The DNA for the CDR3 is TGTGCCAGCAGCGTAACAGGGCGTCCCGATCAGCCCCAGCATTTT.

This clonotype was seen a few times. The V and J genes are TRBV7-3 and TRBJ2-2, with 7 bases aligning to TRBD2. Trimming at V came to 6 bases and at J to 0 bases, leaving 4 bases not matched to a gene. Germline V lookup: CDR1 SGHTA, CDR2 FQGTGA. The CDR3 totals 15 residues. The DNA for the CDR3 is TGTGCCAGCAGTCTAACTAGCGCGAACACCGGGGAGCTGTTTTTT. Protein sequence: CASSLTSANTGELFF.

In this sample, this clonotype turned up a few times. The rearrangement joins TRBV9 to TRBJ1-1, with D unresolved. V lost 0 bases, J lost 3 bases, and 12 bases lay in between. Germline V gives CDR1 SGDLS, CDR2 YYNGEE. This CDR3 is built from 15 residues. In nucleotides, the CDR3 is TGTGCCAGCAGCGTAGGTCTCCTCCAGGACACTGAAGCTTTCTTT. It encodes CASSVGLLQDTEAFF.

This clonotype was recorded at least ten times. The chain links TRBV5-1 to TRBJ2-1, with D tentatively TRBD1 (6 bases). Germline CDR1 SGHRS, CDR2 YFSETQ. V gave up 7 bases and J gave up 4 bases, with 12 bases separating them. This CDR3 contains 13 residues. CDR3 DNA sequence: TGCGCCAGCTGCCGGGACAATTACAATGAGCAGTTCTTC. Encoded protein: CASCRDNYNEQFF.

The CDR3, as DNA: TGTGCCAGCTCACCACGGGGCCGTAACTCTGGAAACACCATATATTTT. This gives the protein CASSPRGRNSGNTIYF. The V call is TRBV18, the J call TRBJ1-3, with D tentatively TRBD1 (5 bases). The CDR3 runs 16 residues. The V gene's germline CDR1 is KGHSH and CDR2 LQKENI. V shed 1 base and J shed 0 bases, with 10 bases lying between them.

This clonotype was observed a few times. CDR3 protein: CSARVGRSNSPLHF. As DNA, the CDR3 is TGCAGTGCTAGAGTGGGTAGAAGTAATTCACCCCTCCACTTT. The rearrangement uses TRBV20-1 and TRBJ1-6; no firm D call. With 1 base removed from V and 6 bases from J, the gap between germline ends came to 10 bases. The germline CDR1 and CDR2 sequences are DFQATT and SNEGSKA (reference sequence). The CDR3 totals 14 residues.

The chain joins TRBV5-1 to TRBJ1-1; the match to TRBD1 covers 7 bases. The CDR3 extends over 15 amino acids. Losses at the gene ends were 0 bases for V and 1 base for J; bases not matched to a gene: 3. Per the germline V gene, CDR1 is SGHRS and CDR2 is YFSETQ. CDR3 region: CASSLVGQPNTEAFF. CDR3 in DNA: TGCGCCAGCAGCTTGGTGGGACAGCCGAACACTGAAGCTTTCTTT.

The rearrangement uses TRBV24-1 and TRBJ2-5, with 12 bases fitting TRBD1. The CDR3 runs to 15 residues. V dropped 3 bases and J dropped 4; count of bases not matched to a gene: 2. Germline values: CDR1 KGHDR, CDR2 SFDVKD. The CDR3 nucleotides read TGTGCCACCAGTGATAGGGGACAGGGGGCAGAGACCCAGTACTTC. Residues: CATSDRGQGAETQYF.

To note about this clonotype: One end of the junction fails to match germline, which may point to a read error. This chain links TRBV20-1 with TRBJ2-1; no firm D call. Germline V gene data show CDR1 as DFQATT and CDR2 as SNEGSKA (reference sequence). The CDR3 covers 14 residues. CDR3 amino acids: CSAPGPIPYNEQCF. CDR3 bases: TGCAGTGCCCCAGGACCGATTCCCTACAATGAGCAGTGCTTC.

A note on this clonotype: Being one base from a much bigger clone, this may be a read error. V and J are TRBV5-1 and TRBJ1-5; D might be TRBD1 (5 bases). CDR3 length: 14 residues. The germline V gene encodes CDR1 SGHRS and CDR2 YFSETQ. The CDR3 sequence is CASSFGGVDQPRHF. The DNA for the CDR3 is TGCGCCAGCAGCTTTGGAGGGGTAGATCAGCCCCGGCATTTT.

This clonotype came up many times. This sequence joins TRBV7-6 and TRBJ2-3; no reliable D call. V lost 5 bases and J lost 6, with 9 bases in between. This CDR3 has 12 amino acids. The germline V gene encodes CDR1 SGHVS and CDR2 FNYEAQ. The CDR3 nucleotides are TGTGCCAGCAGCCCCTCGCCGGATACGCAGTATTTT. Its translation is CASSPSPDTQYF. Full variable domain (outside the CDR3, taken from reference TRBV7-6 and TRBJ2-3): GAGVSQSPRYKVTKRGQDVALRCDPISGHVSLYWYRQALGQGPEFLTYFNYEAQQDKSGLPNDRFSAERPEGSISTLTIQRTEQRDSAMYRCASSPSPDTQYFGPGTRLTVL.

The rearrangement links TRBV5-4 to TRBJ1-1, with D tentatively TRBD1 (5 bases). This CDR3 contains 12 residues. Germline V gene sequence: CDR1 SGHNT, CDR2 YYREEE (reference sequence). With 0 bases removed from V and 9 bases from J, the gap between germline ends came to 9 bases. The CDR3 DNA follows: TGTGCCAGCAGCTTGGCCGGGACTCAAGCTTTCTTT. Translated: CASSLAGTQAFF.

This clonotype has a handful of counts. The genes are TRBV4-2 and TRBJ2-1, with 7 bases lining up with TRBD2. The J segment lost 3 bases and the V segment lost 2 bases, leaving 4 bases of the junction unmatched. The germline gives CDR1 LGHNA, CDR2 YNFKEQ. The CDR3 consists of 15 residues. The CDR3 coding sequence is TGTGCCAGCAGCCAAACCAGCGGGAACTACAATGAGCAGTTCTTC. Amino acid sequence: CASSQTSGNYNEQFF.

CDR3 in amino acids: CASSKPQLSETQYF. CDR3 bases: TGTGCCAGCAGCAAGCCTCAGTTATCCGAGACCCAGTACTTC. V and J are TRBV7-9 and TRBJ2-5; no definite D call. The CDR3 contains 14 residues. Trimming took 5 bases from V and 5 from J, leaving 15 bases between them. Germline CDR1 and CDR2: SEHNR and FQNEAQ (reference sequence). The full variable domain, rest sourced from reference TRBV7-9 and TRBJ2-5, is DTGVSQNPRHKITKRGQNVTFRCDPISEHNRLYWYRQTLGQGPEFLTYFQNEAQLEKSRLLSDRFSAERPKGSFSTLEIQRTEQGDSAMYLCASSKPQLSETQYFGPGTRLLVL.

As DNA, the CDR3 is TGCAGTGCTGGTACAGGAACTCTCGCGGAGACCCAGTACTTC. Protein sequence: CSAGTGTLAETQYF. The rearrangement links TRBV20-1 to TRBJ2-5, with D maybe TRBD1 (5 bases). The V end was cut by 5 bases, the J end by 5 bases, with 18 bases between. The germline V gene encodes CDR1 DFQATT and CDR2 SNEGSKA (reference sequence). The CDR3 loop spans 14 amino acids.

This clonotype was detected many times. The chain couples TRBV5-1 to TRBJ2-1, with D perhaps TRBD1 (5 bases). Germline V lookup: CDR1 SGHRS, CDR2 YFSETQ. V was clipped by 3 bases and J by 10 bases, with 11 bases between them. CDR3 length: 12 amino acids. The CDR3, as DNA: TGCGCCAGCAGCTCGTCTCAGGGAGAGCAGTTCTTC. Translating gives CASSSSQGEQFF.

The table lists this clonotype with a few counts. V usage is TRBV29-1 and J usage is TRBJ1-1; D is ambiguous. Germline V gene data show CDR1 as SQVTM and CDR2 as ANQGSEA. This CDR3 region has 11 residues. Deletions cut 2 bases from V and 3 bases from J, with 4 bases between. CDR3 amino acids: CSVEMHTEAFF. The CDR3, as DNA: TGCAGCGTTGAAATGCACACTGAAGCTTTCTTT.

This clonotype has only a few counts. J is TRBJ1-1 and V is TRBV6-2 or TRBV6-3; 9 bases are a match to TRBD1. V gave up 6 bases and J gave up 1 base; unmatched junction bases: 0. The CDR3 extends over 13 amino acids. CDR1 is MNHEY, CDR2 SVGEGT, per germline. The DNA of the CDR3 is TGTGCCAGCAGGGACAGGGGGAACACTGAAGCTTTCTTT. Amino acids: CASRDRGNTEAFF.

Many counts were recorded for this clonotype. This chain uses TRBV6-1 with TRBJ2-3; weak D call: TRBD1 (6 bases). The germline V gene has CDR1 MNHNS and CDR2 SASEGT. The CDR3 totals 15 residues. Trimming took off 7 bases at V and 8 bases at J, with 22 bases between the two ends. The chain's CDR3 is CASTPPGHGLGTQYF. The CDR3 region has the DNA TGTGCCAGCACCCCTCCGGGACATGGGTTAGGTACGCAGTATTTT.

About this clonotype itself: One end of the junction is discordant with germline, which a read error may explain. The chain links TRBV7-7 to TRBJ2-3; D not resolved. The CDR3 extends over 14 amino acids. Germline V lookup: CDR1 SSHAT, CDR2 FNYEAQ (reference sequence). CDR3 amino acids: CASSPQWPGDTQYF. For the CDR3, the DNA is TGTGCTAGCAGCCCGCAGTGGCCCGGGGATACGCAGTATTTT.

This clonotype was found many times. V gene TRBV12-3 or TRBV12-4 combines with J gene TRBJ1-5, with D tentatively TRBD1 (6 bases). V was shortened by 3 bases and J by 0 bases, with 12 bases between the two germline ends. The length of the CDR3 is 16 residues. DNA of the CDR3: TGTGCCAGCAGTTTGTGGGGGGCTTATAGCAATCAGCCCCAGCATTTT. As protein: CASSLWGAYSNQPQHF.

This clonotype was seen repeatedly, ten times or more. The chain has TRBV28 and TRBJ2-6; D not resolved. Trimming left V 5 bases short and J 2 bases short, with 4 bases between. This CDR3 has 13 residues. The germline gives CDR1 MDHEN, CDR2 SYDVKM. CDR3 nucleotides: TGTGCCAGCAGTCAGCCTGGGGCCAACGTCCTGACTTTC. This gives the protein CASSQPGANVLTF.

This clonotype was seen at least ten times. One end of the junction fails to match germline, which may point to a read error. The chain couples TRBV6-5 to TRBJ1-1; D perhaps matches TRBD1 (6 bases). This CDR3 contains 14 residues. Germline V gives CDR1 MNHEY, CDR2 SVGAGI. The CDR3 region has the DNA TGTGCCAGCAGTGACTCCGACAGGTCCACTGAAGCTTTCTTT. Protein: CASSDSDRSTEAFF.

V is TRBV7-9 and J is TRBJ2-1, with D possibly being TRBD2 (5 bases). Per germline, CDR1 SEHNR and CDR2 FQNEAQ (reference sequence). The CDR3 spans 14 residues. V was shortened by 4 bases and J by 4 bases, with 11 bases between the two germline ends. The DNA for the CDR3 is TGTGCCAGCAGCTGGGCTAGCATATACAATGAGCAGTTCTTC. This translates into CASSWASIYNEQFF.

This clonotype was detected many times. In nucleotides, the CDR3 is TGTGCCAGCAGCGTAGGGGTTGGGGTAGCCAAAAACATTCAGTACTTC. It yields the protein CASSVGVGVAKNIQYF. The rearrangement links TRBV9 to TRBJ2-4, with D unresolved. Germline CDR1 reads SGDLS; CDR2 reads YYNGEE. V was cut by 0 bases and J by 0 bases, with 10 bases left in between. CDR3 length: 16 residues.

This clonotype was picked up a small number of times. The chain employs TRBV29-1 and TRBJ2-5, with 10 bases matching TRBD2. The CDR3 loop spans 14 amino acids. J gave up 5 bases and V 4 bases, and 7 bases lay outside the gene matches. Germline CDR1 is SQVTM and CDR2 is ANQGSEA. DNA of the CDR3: TGCAGCGTTGGTAAAGCGGGGGGGCGCGAGACCCAGTACTTC. Translation: CSVGKAGGRETQYF.

The table lists this clonotype with a few counts. This is likely a read error, given that the CDR3 carries no conserved phenylalanine or tryptophan at its end. The DNA is left out, because the CDR3 cannot be placed on it with certainty; the CDR3 is given as TCRdb lists it. V gene TRBV5-1 combines with J gene TRBJ1-4; no check of the table's D call, TRBD1, against the DNA was made. The CDR3 extends over 13 residues, inclusive of both ends. CDR1 is SGHRS, CDR2 YFSETQ, per germline. CDR3 sequence reads: CASSFKPAGGAND.

The chain employs TRBV7-2 and TRBJ2-5; D is possibly TRBD2 (6 bases). Deletions cut 1 base from V and 5 bases from J, with 8 bases between. The CDR3 totals 13 residues. The germline V gene has CDR1 SGHTA and CDR2 FQGNSA. The CDR3 reads CASSLVGSETQYF. The CDR3 nucleotides are TGTGCCAGCAGCTTAGTCGGGAGTGAGACCCAGTACTTC.

CDR3: CASSPSSSSGNEQFF. The CDR3 coding sequence is TGTGCCAGCAGCCCATCGTCCTCGTCGGGTAATGAGCAGTTCTTC. V is TRBV7-2 and J is TRBJ2-1; no clear D gene. The length of the CDR3 is 15 residues. V lost 5 bases and J 7 bases, leaving 18 bases between the germline ends. The germline V gene has CDR1 SGHTA and CDR2 FQGNSA.

The chain combines TRBV7-9 with TRBJ2-3, with TRBD2 identical over 8 bases. Per germline, CDR1 SEHNR and CDR2 FQNEAQ (reference sequence). V lost 3 bases, J lost 0 bases, and 23 bases stayed unmatched. The CDR3 covers 22 residues. CDR3 amino acids: CASSFSPLSGATRYTSTDTQYF. CDR3 in DNA: TGTGCCAGCAGCTTTAGTCCCCTTAGCGGGGCAACCAGATACACTAGCACAGATACGCAGTATTTT.